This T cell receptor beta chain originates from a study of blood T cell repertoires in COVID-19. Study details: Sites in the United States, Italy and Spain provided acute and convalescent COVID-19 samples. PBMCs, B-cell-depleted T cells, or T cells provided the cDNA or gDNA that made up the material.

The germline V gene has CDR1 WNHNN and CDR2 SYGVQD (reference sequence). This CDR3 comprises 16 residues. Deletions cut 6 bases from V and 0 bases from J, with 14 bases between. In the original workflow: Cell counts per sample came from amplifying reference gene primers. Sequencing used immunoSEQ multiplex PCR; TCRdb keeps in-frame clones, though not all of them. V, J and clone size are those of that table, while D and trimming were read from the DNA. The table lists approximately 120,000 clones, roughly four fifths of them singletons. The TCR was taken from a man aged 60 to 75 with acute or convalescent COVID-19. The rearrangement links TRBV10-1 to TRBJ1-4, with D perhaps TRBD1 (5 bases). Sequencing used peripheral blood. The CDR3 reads CASSEQGRATNEKLFF. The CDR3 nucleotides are TGCGCCAGCAGCGAGCAGGGTCGTGCAACTAATGAAAAACTGTTTTTT.